The T cell receptor beta chain described here comes from a study of CD8+CD57+ T cells in acquired aplastic anemia. Study-wide context: Around 3.5 ug was the average amount of DNA from sorted CD4+ and CD8+ cells. Whole-study findings and limits: Overlapping CD8+ CDR3 repertoires of patients and controls contained under 30 shared sequences.

CDR3 and TCR beta VDJ profiling relied on genomic DNA as the template. TCRdb itself ran the reads through MiXCR, one entry per CDR3 protein. The sample includes hundreds of thousands of distinct CDR3 sequences, less than 60% of them seen just once. Patients who underwent sequencing had shown CD8+CD57+ cell expansion by flow cytometry. Severe acquired aplastic anemia was present in every patient. 18 amino acids form the CDR3, both terminal residues included. CDR1 SGHTA and CDR2 FQGTGA come from the germline V gene. Details on this clonotype: The target antigen is unknown. This CDR3 is missing its conserved last phenylalanine or tryptophan, likely due to a read error. The DNA is left out, because the CDR3 cannot be placed on it with certainty; the CDR3 is given as TCRdb lists it.

J is TRBJ2-5 and V is TRBV7-3; TRBD1, the D gene given by the table, was not confirmed from the DNA. Specimen: sorted CD4+, CD8+, or CD8+CD57+ T cells (not recorded which) from PBMCs. The origin of this receptor is a human donor with aplastic anemia. CDR3 amino acids: CASSSTGVQGLDGYTFGS.